The subject of this entry is one T cell receptor beta chain. Generated by immunoSEQ multiplex PCR, the TCRdb table keeps only in-frame clones and is missing some. The data show around 160,000 clones, around 81% seen once. The sample belongs to a study of cytomegalovirus exposure and HLA in healthy donors. The CDR3 covers 16 residues. Germline V gene data show CDR1 as MNHEY and CDR2 as SVGAGI. V shed 0 bases and J shed 4 bases, with 15 bases lying between them. The sequencing sample was made of PBMCs. The sequence was collected from a man under 40 in good health and CMV-seropositive. The chain has TRBV6-5 and TRBJ2-5; perhaps TRBD2 as D (6 bases). The DNA of the CDR3 is TGTGCCAGCAGTTACTCGGGTGGCGGGGTGGGAGAGACCCAGTACTTC. Residues: CASSYSGGGVGETQYF.